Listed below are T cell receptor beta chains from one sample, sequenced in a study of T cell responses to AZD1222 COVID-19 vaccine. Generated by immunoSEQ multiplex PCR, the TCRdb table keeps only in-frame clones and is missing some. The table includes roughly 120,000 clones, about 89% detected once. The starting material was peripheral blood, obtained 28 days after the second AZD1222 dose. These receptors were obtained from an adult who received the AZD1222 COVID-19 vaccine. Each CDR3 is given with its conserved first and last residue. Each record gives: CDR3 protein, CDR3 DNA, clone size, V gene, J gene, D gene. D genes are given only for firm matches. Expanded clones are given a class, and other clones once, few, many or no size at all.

cdr3_aa: CASRSLGTTDTQYF
cdr3_nt: TGTGCCAGCAGATCCCTCGGAACCACAGATACGCAGTATTTT
clone_size: -
v_call: TRBV13
j_call: TRBJ2-3
d_call: -

cdr3_aa: CASSADRDYQPQHF
cdr3_nt: TGTGCCAGCAGCGCTGACAGGGACTATCAGCCCCAGCATTTT
clone_size: -
v_call: TRBV5-6
j_call: TRBJ1-5
d_call: TRBD1

cdr3_aa: CATSDPRQAPRGYTF
cdr3_nt: TGTGCCACCAGTGATCCTAGACAGGCCCCACGAGGCTACACCTTC
clone_size: -
v_call: TRBV24-1
j_call: TRBJ1-2
d_call: -

cdr3_aa: CASSLRGTDTQYF
cdr3_nt: TGTGCCAGCAGCTTGAGGGGGACAGATACGCAGTATTTT
clone_size: -
v_call: TRBV5-8
j_call: TRBJ2-3
d_call: -

cdr3_aa: CSVDEGARIYGYTF
cdr3_nt: TGCAGCGTTGACGAGGGGGCGCGGATCTATGGCTACACCTTC
clone_size: few
v_call: TRBV29-1
j_call: TRBJ1-2
d_call: TRBD1

cdr3_aa: CASSASGNLNEKLFF
cdr3_nt: TGTGCCAGCAGCGCCAGTGGAAACCTTAATGAAAAACTGTTTTTT
clone_size: -
v_call: TRBV9
j_call: TRBJ1-4
d_call: -

cdr3_aa: CASSLAGGPSGTGELFF
cdr3_nt: TGCGCCAGCAGCCTCGCGGGAGGGCCCTCCGGCACCGGGGAGCTGTTTTTT
clone_size: -
v_call: TRBV4-3
j_call: TRBJ2-2
d_call: TRBD2

cdr3_aa: CASSPETGTGANVLTF
cdr3_nt: TGTGCCAGTAGTCCAGAGACAGGGACCGGGGCCAACGTCCTGACTTTC
clone_size: once
v_call: TRBV19
j_call: TRBJ2-6
d_call: TRBD1

cdr3_aa: CATSDFGTGGLGGYTF
cdr3_nt: TGTGCCACCAGTGATTTTGGGACAGGGGGATTGGGAGGCTACACCTTC
clone_size: -
v_call: TRBV24-1
j_call: TRBJ1-2
d_call: TRBD1

cdr3_aa: CATSDPWAHEQYF
cdr3_nt: TGTGCCACCAGTGACCCTTGGGCCCACGAGCAGTACTTC
clone_size: once
v_call: TRBV24-1
j_call: TRBJ2-7
d_call: -

cdr3_aa: CAISQQGDLTYEQYF
cdr3_nt: TGTGCCATCAGTCAACAGGGGGATTTAACCTACGAGCAGTACTTC
clone_size: -
v_call: TRBV10-3
j_call: TRBJ2-7
d_call: TRBD1

cdr3_aa: CASSPGRRSYNEQFF
cdr3_nt: TGTGCCAGCAGCCCGGGAAGGCGCTCCTACAATGAGCAGTTCTTC
clone_size: -
v_call: TRBV6-6
j_call: TRBJ2-1
d_call: -

cdr3_aa: CATSDRVGDNYGYTF
cdr3_nt: TGTGCCACCAGCGATAGGGTTGGGGATAACTATGGCTACACCTTC
clone_size: -
v_call: TRBV15
j_call: TRBJ1-2
d_call: -

cdr3_aa: CASSLDGASNQPQHF
cdr3_nt: TGTGCCAGCAGCTTAGACGGGGCTAGCAATCAGCCCCAGCATTTT
clone_size: -
v_call: TRBV7-2
j_call: TRBJ1-5
d_call: -

cdr3_aa: CASSPRWGSYSNQPQHF
cdr3_nt: TGTGCCAGCAGTCCCCGGTGGGGGTCCTATAGCAATCAGCCCCAGCATTTT
clone_size: -
v_call: TRBV28
j_call: TRBJ1-5
d_call: -

cdr3_aa: CASSFAVQGTQYF
cdr3_nt: TGTGCCAGCAGTTTCGCCGTTCAGGGGACCCAGTACTTC
clone_size: -
v_call: TRBV12-3/TRBV12-4
j_call: TRBJ2-5
d_call: -

cdr3_aa: CASSRTSGGIDEQFF
cdr3_nt: TGTGCCAGCAGCCGGACTAGCGGGGGAATCGATGAGCAGTTCTTC
clone_size: -
v_call: TRBV27
j_call: TRBJ2-1
d_call: TRBD2

cdr3_aa: CASSQVVQGSQPQHF
cdr3_nt: TGCGCCAGCAGCCAAGTAGTCCAGGGGAGTCAGCCCCAGCATTTT
clone_size: -
v_call: TRBV4-3
j_call: TRBJ1-5
d_call: -

cdr3_aa: CASSPGTRSYQETQYF
cdr3_nt: TGTGCCAGCAGCCCCGGGACTAGGTCTTACCAAGAGACCCAGTACTTC
clone_size: -
v_call: TRBV6-2/TRBV6-3
j_call: TRBJ2-5
d_call: TRBD2

cdr3_aa: CASSAQDRLPPYF
cdr3_nt: TGTGCCAGCAGCGCTCAGGATCGACTGCCCCCGTACTTC
clone_size: -
v_call: TRBV11-2
j_call: TRBJ2-5
d_call: -

cdr3_aa: CASSQSYGYTF
cdr3_nt: TGTGCCAGCAGCCAGTCCTATGGCTACACCTTC
clone_size: -
v_call: TRBV7-3
j_call: TRBJ1-2
d_call: -

cdr3_aa: CASSLTGDYGYTF
cdr3_nt: TGTGCCAGCAGCTTAACAGGGGATTATGGCTACACCTTC
clone_size: -
v_call: TRBV7-3
j_call: TRBJ1-2
d_call: -